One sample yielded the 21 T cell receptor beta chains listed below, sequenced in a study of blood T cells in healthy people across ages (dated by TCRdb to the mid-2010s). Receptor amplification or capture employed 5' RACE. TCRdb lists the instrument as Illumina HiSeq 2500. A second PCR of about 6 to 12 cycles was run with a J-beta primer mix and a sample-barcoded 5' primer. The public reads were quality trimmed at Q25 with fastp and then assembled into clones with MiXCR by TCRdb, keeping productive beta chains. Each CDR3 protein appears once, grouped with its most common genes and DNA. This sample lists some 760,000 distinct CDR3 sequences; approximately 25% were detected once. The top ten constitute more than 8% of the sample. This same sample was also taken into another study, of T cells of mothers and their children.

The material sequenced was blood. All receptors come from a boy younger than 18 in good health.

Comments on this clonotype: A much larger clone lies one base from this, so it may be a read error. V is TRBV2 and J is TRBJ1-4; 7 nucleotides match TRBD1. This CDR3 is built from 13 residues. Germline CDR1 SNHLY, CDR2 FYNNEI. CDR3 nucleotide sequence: TGTGACAGCTCGGCCAGGGGGGCTGAAAAACTGTTTTTT. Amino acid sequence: CDSSARGAEKLFF. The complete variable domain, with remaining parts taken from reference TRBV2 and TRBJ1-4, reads EPEVTQTPSHQVTQMGQEVILRCVPISNHLYFYWYRQILGQKVEFLVSFYNNEISEKSEIFDDQFSVERPDGSNFTLKIRSTKLEDSAMYFCDSSARGAEKLFFGSGTQLSVL.

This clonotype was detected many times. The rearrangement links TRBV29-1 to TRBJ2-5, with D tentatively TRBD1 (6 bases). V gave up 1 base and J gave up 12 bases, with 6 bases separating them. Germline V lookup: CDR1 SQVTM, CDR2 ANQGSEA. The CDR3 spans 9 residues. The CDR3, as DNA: TGCAGCGTTGAAGGGGACAAGTACTTC. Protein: CSVEGDKYF.

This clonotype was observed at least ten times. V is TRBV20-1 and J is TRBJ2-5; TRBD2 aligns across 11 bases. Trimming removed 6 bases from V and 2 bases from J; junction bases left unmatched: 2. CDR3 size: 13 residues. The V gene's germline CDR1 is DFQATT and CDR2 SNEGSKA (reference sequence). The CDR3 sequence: CSATSGGQETQYF. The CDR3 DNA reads TGCAGTGCCACTAGCGGGGGTCAAGAGACCCAGTACTTC.

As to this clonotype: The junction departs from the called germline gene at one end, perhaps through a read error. CDR3 nucleotides: TGTACCAGCAGTATAGCGGGGCGTGGGGATACGCAGTATTTT. Translating gives CTSSIAGRGDTQYF. This rearrangement joins TRBV2 to TRBJ2-3; 8 nucleotides agree with TRBD2. Looked up from germline, CDR1 is SNHLY and CDR2 is FYNNEI. This CDR3 is built from 14 residues. The variable domain in full, completed from reference TRBV2 and TRBJ2-3, reads EPEVTQTPSHQVTQMGQEVILRCVPISNHLYFYWYRQILGQKVEFLVSFYNNEISEKSEIFDDQFSVERPDGSNFTLKIRSTKLEDSAMYFCTSSIAGRGDTQYFGPGTRLTVL.

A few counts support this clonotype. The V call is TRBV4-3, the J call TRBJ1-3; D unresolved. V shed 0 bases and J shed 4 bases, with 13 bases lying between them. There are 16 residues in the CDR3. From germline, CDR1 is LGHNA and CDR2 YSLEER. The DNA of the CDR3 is TGCGCCAGCAGCCAAGATCACGCGACGGTCGGAAACACCATATATTTT. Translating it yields CASSQDHATVGNTIYF.

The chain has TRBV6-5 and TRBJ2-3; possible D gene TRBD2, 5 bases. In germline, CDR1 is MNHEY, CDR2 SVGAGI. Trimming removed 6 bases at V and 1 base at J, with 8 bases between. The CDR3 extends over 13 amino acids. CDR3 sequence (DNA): TGTGCCAGCAGACTTAGCGGCACAGATACGCAGTATTTT. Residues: CASRLSGTDTQYF.

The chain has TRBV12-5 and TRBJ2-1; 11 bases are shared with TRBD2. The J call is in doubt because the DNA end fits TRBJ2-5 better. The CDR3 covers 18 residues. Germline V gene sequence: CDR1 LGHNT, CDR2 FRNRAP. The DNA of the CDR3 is TGTGCTAGTGGTTTGGCCTATAGCGGGAGGGCCGACGGGGAGACCCAGTACTTC. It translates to CASGLAYSGRADGETQYF.

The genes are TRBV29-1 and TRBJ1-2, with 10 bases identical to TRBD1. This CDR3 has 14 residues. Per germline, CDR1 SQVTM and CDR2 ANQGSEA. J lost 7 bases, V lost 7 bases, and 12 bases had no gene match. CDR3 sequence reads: CSGVTGGPFAGYTF. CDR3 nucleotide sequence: TGCAGCGGGGTGACAGGGGGCCCCTTTGCTGGCTACACCTTC.

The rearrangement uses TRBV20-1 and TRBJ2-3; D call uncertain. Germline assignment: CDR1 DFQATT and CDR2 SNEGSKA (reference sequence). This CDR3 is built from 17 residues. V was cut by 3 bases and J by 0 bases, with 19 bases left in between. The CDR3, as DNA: TGCAGTGCTAGTACCCCCTCAACAGCTTCTAGCACAGATACGCAGTATTTT. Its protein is CSASTPSTASSTDTQYF.

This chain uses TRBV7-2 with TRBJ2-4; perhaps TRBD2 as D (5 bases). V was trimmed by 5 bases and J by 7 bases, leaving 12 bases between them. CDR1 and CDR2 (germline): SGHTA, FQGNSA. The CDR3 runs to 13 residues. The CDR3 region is CASSANRENIQYF. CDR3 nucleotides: TGTGCCAGCAGCGCTAATAGGGAGAACATTCAGTACTTC.

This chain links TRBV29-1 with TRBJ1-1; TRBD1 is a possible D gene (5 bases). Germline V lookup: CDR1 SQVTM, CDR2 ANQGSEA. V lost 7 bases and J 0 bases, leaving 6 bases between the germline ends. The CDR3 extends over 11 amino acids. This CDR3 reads CSGGLNTEAFF. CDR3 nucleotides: TGCAGCGGGGGCTTGAACACTGAAGCTTTCTTT. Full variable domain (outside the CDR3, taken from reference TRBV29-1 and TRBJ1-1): SAVISQKPSRDICQRGTSLTIQCQVDSQVTMMFWYRQQPGQSLTLIATANQGSEATYESGFVIDKFPISRPNLTFSTLTVSNMSPEDSSIYLCSGGLNTEAFFGQGTRLTVV.

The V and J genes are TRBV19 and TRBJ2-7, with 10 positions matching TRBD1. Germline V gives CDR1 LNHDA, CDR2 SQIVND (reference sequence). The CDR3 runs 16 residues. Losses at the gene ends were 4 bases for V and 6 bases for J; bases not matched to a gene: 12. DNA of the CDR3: TGTGCCAGTAGTACAAACTCGGACAGGGGGTGCGGCGAGCAGTACTTC. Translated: CASSTNSDRGCGEQYF.

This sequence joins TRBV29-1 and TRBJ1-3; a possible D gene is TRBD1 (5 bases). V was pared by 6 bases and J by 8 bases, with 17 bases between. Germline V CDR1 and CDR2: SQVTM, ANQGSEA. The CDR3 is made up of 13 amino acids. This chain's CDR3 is CSVSQALMDTIYF. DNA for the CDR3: TGCAGCGTGTCACAGGCGTTAATGGACACCATATATTTT.

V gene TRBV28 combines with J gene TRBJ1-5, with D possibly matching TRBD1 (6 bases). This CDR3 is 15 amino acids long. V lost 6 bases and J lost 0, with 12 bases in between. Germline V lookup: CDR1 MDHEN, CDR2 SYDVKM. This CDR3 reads CASRAGQYSNQPQHF. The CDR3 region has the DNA TGTGCCAGCAGGGCCGGACAGTATAGCAATCAGCCCCAGCATTTT.

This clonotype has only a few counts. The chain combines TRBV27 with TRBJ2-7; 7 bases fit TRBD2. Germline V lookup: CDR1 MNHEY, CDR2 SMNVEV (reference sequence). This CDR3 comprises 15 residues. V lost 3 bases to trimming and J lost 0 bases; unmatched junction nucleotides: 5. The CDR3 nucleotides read TGTGCCAGCAGTTTGTTTGGGGAGGGCTCCTACGAGCAGTACTTC. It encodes CASSLFGEGSYEQYF.

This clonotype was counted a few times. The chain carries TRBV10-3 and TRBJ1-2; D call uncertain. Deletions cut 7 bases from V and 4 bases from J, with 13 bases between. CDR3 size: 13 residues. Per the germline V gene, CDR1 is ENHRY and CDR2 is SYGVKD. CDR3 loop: CAITLTDSYGYTF. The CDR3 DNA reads TGTGCCATCACTCTGACTGATTCCTATGGCTACACCTTC.

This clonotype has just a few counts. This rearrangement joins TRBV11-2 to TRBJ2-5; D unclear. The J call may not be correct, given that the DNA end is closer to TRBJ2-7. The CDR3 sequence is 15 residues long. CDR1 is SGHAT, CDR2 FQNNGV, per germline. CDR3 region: CASSSFLERSYEQYF. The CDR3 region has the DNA TGTGCCAGCAGCTCCTTTCTGGAGCGATCCTACGAGCAGTACTTC.

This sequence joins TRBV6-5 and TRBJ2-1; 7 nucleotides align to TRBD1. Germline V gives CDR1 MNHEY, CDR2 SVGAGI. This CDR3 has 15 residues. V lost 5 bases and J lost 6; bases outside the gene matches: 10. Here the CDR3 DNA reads TGTGCCAGCAGTCGGATTCGGACAGGCTCCAATGAGCAGTTCTTC. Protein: CASSRIRTGSNEQFF.

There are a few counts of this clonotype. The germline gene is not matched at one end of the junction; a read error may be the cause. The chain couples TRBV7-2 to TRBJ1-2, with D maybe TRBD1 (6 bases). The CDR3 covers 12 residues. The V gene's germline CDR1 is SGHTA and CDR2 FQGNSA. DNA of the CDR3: TGTGCCAGCGGCTTAGGAGGGGGGGGCTACACCTTC. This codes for CASGLGGGGYTF.

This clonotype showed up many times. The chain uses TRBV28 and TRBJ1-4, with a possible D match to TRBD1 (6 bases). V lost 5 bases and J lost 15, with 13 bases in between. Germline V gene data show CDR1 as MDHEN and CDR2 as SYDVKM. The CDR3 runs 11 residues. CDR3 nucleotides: TGTGCCAGCAGTGCCACAGGGTTGGTGTTTTTT. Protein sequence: CASSATGLVFF.

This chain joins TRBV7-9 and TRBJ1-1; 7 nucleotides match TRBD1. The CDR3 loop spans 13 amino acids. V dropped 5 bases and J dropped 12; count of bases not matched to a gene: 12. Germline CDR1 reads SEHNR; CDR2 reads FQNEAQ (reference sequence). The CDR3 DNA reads TGTGCCAGCAGCCAACAGGGGCGCCTCGCGTCTTTCTTT. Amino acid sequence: CASSQQGRLASFF.